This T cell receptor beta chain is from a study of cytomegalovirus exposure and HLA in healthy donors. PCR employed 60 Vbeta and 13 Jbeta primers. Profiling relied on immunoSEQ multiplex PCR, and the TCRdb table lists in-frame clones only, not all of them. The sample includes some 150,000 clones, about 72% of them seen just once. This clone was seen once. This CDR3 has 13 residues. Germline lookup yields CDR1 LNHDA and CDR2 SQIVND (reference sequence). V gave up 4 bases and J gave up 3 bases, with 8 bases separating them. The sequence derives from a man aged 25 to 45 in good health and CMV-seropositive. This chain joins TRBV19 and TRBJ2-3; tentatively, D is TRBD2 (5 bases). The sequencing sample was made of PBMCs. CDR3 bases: TGTGCCAGTAGTAAGCGGCCAACAGATACGCAGTATTTT. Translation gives CASSKRPTDTQYF.